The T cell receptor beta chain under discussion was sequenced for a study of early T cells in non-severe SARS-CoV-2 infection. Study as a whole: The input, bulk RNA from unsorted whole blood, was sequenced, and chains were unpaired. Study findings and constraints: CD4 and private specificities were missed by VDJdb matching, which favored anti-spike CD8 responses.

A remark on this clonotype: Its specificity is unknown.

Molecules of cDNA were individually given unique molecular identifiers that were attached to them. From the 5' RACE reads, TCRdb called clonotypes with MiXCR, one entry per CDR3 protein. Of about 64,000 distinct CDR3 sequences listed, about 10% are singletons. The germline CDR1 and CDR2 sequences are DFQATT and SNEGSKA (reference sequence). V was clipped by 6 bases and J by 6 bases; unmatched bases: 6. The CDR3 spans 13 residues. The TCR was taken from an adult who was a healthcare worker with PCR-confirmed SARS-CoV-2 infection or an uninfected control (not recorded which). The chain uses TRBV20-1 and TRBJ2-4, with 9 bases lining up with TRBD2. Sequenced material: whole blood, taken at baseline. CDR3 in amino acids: CSATLAGVNIQYF. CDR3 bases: TGCAGTGCAACCTTAGCGGGAGTAAACATTCAGTACTTC.